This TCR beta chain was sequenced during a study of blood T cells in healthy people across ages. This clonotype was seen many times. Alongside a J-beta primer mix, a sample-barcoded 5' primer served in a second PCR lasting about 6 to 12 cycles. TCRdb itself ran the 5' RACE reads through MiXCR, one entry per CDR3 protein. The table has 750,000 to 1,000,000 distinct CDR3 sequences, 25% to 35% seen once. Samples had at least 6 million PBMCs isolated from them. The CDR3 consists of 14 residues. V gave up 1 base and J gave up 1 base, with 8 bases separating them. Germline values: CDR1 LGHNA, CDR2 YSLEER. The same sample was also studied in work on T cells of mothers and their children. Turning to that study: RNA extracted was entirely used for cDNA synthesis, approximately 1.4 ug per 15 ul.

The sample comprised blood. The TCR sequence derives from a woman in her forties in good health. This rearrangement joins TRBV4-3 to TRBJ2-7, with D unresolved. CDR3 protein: CASSQGLGSYEQYF. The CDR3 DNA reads TGCGCCAGCAGCCAAGGTCTGGGGTCCTACGAGCAGTACTTC.